These T cell receptor beta chains were read from a single sample in a study of cytomegalovirus exposure and HLA in healthy donors. Produced via immunoSEQ multiplex PCR; TCRdb's table is partial and in-frame only. The table includes about 82,000 clones, 90% to 95% detected once. The material sequenced was PBMCs. Receptors were obtained from a man aged 18 to 30 in good health and CMV-seronegative. CDR3s include the opening cysteine and the closing phenylalanine or tryptophan. The D gene is left open where the match is weak. The size entry is marked missing in some rows and otherwise reads once, few, many or a size class.

length	V	J	size	D	DNA	CDR3
14	TRBV28	TRBJ1-4	NA	NA	TGTGCCAGCAGTCCAGGGTATGGGCGTGAAAAACTGTTTTTT	CASSPGYGREKLFF
13	TRBV18	TRBJ2-1	NA	NA	TGTGCCAGCTCACCAGTAGAGTCCCCTGAGCAGTTCTTC	CASSPVESPEQFF
13	TRBV7-9	TRBJ2-7	NA	TRBD2	TGTGCCAGCAGCCCGGGACTAGCGGGCGAGCAGTACTTC	CASSPGLAGEQYF
15	TRBV2	TRBJ1-2	once	TRBD1	TGTGCCAGCAGCCTGAACCCCCCAGGGGGCTATGGCTACACCTTC	CASSLNPPGGYGYTF
15	TRBV19	TRBJ1-1	NA	TRBD1	TGTGCCAGTAGTATAGACGGGACAGGGAGGACTGAAGCTTTCTTT	CASSIDGTGRTEAFF
13	TRBV29-1	TRBJ1-4	NA	NA	TGCAGCGTTGAGTGGCAGTTTAATGAAAAACTGTTTTTT	CSVEWQFNEKLFF
15	TRBV6-4	TRBJ2-3	many	NA	TGTGCCAGCAGTGCCTCACAGGGTGGCACAGATACGCAGTATTTT	CASSASQGGTDTQYF
13	TRBV13	TRBJ2-7	NA	TRBD1	TGTGCCAGCAGCCCGGAGACAGGGAGCGAGCAGTACTTC	CASSPETGSEQYF
17	TRBV6-4	TRBJ2-2	NA	TRBD2	TGTGCCAGCACCCCGGAAGGCACTAGCGGGGGCACCGCGGAGCTGTTTTTT	CASTPEGTSGGTAELFF
17	TRBV30	TRBJ2-7	NA	TRBD1	TGTGCCTGGAGTGTACTACACGGGACAGGGTCTCAGTACGAGCAGTACTTC	CAWSVLHGTGSQYEQYF
15	TRBV11-2	TRBJ1-3	NA	NA	TGTGCCAGCAGCCCCCGCGGCCGCTCTGGAAACACCATATATTTT	CASSPRGRSGNTIYF
14	TRBV9	TRBJ2-7	NA	TRBD2	TGTGCCAGCAGCGCCGGGCGGGAGGGGTACGAGCAGTACTTC	CASSAGREGYEQYF
17	TRBV12-5	TRBJ2-1	NA	NA	TGTGCTAGTGGTTTGGACAGGGTTCAGGTTCCCCACAATGAGCAGTTCTTC	CASGLDRVQVPHNEQFF
17	TRBV5-1	TRBJ2-5	NA	NA	TGCGCCAGCAGCTCCGCTCGGGACACCTGGTACCAAGAGACCCAGTACTTC	CASSSARDTWYQETQYF
15	TRBV7-9	TRBJ1-3	NA	NA	TGTGCCAGCAGCTTAGCGCATCCAGGTGGAAACACCATATATTTT	CASSLAHPGGNTIYF
14	TRBV19	TRBJ1-2	NA	TRBD1	TGTGCCAGTAGTATAGGACAGGGAGGCTATGGCTACACCTTC	CASSIGQGGYGYTF
15	TRBV27	TRBJ1-6	NA	NA	TGTGCCAGCAGTTTACTCAGGGAGGTAAATTCACCCCTCCACTTT	CASSLLREVNSPLHF
13	TRBV27	TRBJ1-2	NA	NA	TGTGCCAGCAGTTTAGCGACAGGAAATGGCTACACCTTC	CASSLATGNGYTF
12	TRBV6-1	TRBJ1-1	NA	NA	TGTGCCACCGGAAGAGGGCAGCTTGAAGCTTTCTTT	CATGRGQLEAFF
13	TRBV6-4	TRBJ1-1	NA	NA	TGTGCCAGCAGTGACTGGCAGGGAGGCGAAGCTTTCTTT	CASSDWQGGEAFF
13	TRBV10-3	TRBJ2-1	few	NA	TGTGCCATCAGTGGGTACGGGATTGGCGAGCAGTTCTTC	CAISGYGIGEQFF
15	TRBV5-1	TRBJ1-6	NA	TRBD1	TGCGCCAGCAGCTTGAGGAGGGGGCCTAATTCACCCCTCCACTTT	CASSLRRGPNSPLHF
17	TRBV4-3	TRBJ2-5	NA	TRBD2	TGCGCCAGCAGCCAGCAACCGGGACTAGCGGATCAAGAGACCCAGTACTTC	CASSQQPGLADQETQYF
15	TRBV5-1	TRBJ2-3	NA	NA	TGCGCCAGCAGCTTGTTTCTAGGGGTCACAGATACGCAGTATTTT	CASSLFLGVTDTQYF
15	TRBV27	TRBJ1-2	NA	TRBD1	TGTGCCAGCAGTCGACAGGGGGCGAAACTCTATGGCTACACCTTC	CASSRQGAKLYGYTF
14	TRBV6-5	TRBJ2-7	few	NA	TGTGCCAGCAGCAGACACGGCAGCTCCTACGAGCAGTACTTC	CASSRHGSSYEQYF
14	TRBV9	TRBJ1-1	NA	NA	TGTGCCAGCAGCGCAGGTACTCCCTACACTGAAGCTTTCTTT	CASSAGTPYTEAFF
13	TRBV2	TRBJ2-2	NA	NA	TGTGCCAGCAGTGTTCAGGGCACCGGGGAGCTGTTTTTT	CASSVQGTGELFF
15	TRBV6-5	TRBJ2-3	once	TRBD1	TGTGCCAGCAGTATGGGACAGATATCCACAGATACGCAGTATTTT	CASSMGQISTDTQYF
14	TRBV25-1	TRBJ1-4	NA	NA	TGTGCCAGCAGGTTGGTGGGGCCTGATGAAAAACTGTTTTTT	CASRLVGPDEKLFF
15	TRBV19	TRBJ2-7	NA	NA	TGTGCCAGTAGAGAACCCGGCGGGACAGCTTACGAGCAGTACTTC	CASREPGGTAYEQYF
15	TRBV19	TRBJ2-7	NA	TRBD1	TGTGCCAGCAGACTAGGGACAGGGGGCTCCTACGAGCAGTACTTC	CASRLGTGGSYEQYF
13	TRBV18	TRBJ2-1	NA	NA	TGTGCCAGCTCACCGGACTCCGTAACTGAGCAGTTCTTC	CASSPDSVTEQFF
14	TRBV10-1	TRBJ1-2	NA	TRBD1	TGCGCCAGCACCGCCCGGGACAGGGGAAATGGCTACACCTTC	CASTARDRGNGYTF
15	TRBV30	TRBJ1-2	NA	NA	TGTGCCTGGAGTGTACGTGGGGCAGGTAGATTTGGCTACACCTTC	CAWSVRGAGRFGYTF
16	TRBV7-2	TRBJ2-7	NA	TRBD1	TGTGCCAGCAGCTTAAATCCGAACAGGGGGTCGATCGAGCAGTACTTC	CASSLNPNRGSIEQYF
15	TRBV11-2	TRBJ1-1	NA	NA	TGTGCCAGCAGCTTAGCAGGGATTTTGAACACTGAAGCTTTCTTT	CASSLAGILNTEAFF
17	TRBV7-6	TRBJ1-1	NA	TRBD1	TGTGCCAGCAGCTCCAGCCCTACAGGGGCCATGAACACTGAAGCTTTCTTT	CASSSSPTGAMNTEAFF
14	TRBV2	TRBJ2-5	NA	TRBD1	TGTGCCGCCAGGGGGTTGAGTTACCAAGAGACCCAGTACTTC	CAARGLSYQETQYF
17	TRBV6-4	TRBJ2-2	NA	TRBD2	TGTGCCAGCAGCTCGACTAGCGGGGGGGCCGGAGCCGGGGAGCTGTTTTTT	CASSSTSGGAGAGELFF
14	TRBV27	TRBJ2-3	NA	TRBD1	TGTGCCAGCAAAACGGGTGGGACAGCAGATACGCAGTATTTT	CASKTGGTADTQYF
16	TRBV6-6	TRBJ1-2	NA	NA	TGTGCCAGCAGTTACTCGGGGGACAACCTTAGGGGTGGCTACACCTTC	CASSYSGDNLRGGYTF
15	TRBV18	TRBJ2-2	NA	TRBD1	TGTGCCAGCTCACTTCTTCACAGGGGCACCGGGGAGCTGTTTTTT	CASSLLHRGTGELFF
14	TRBV7-6	TRBJ1-1	NA	TRBD1	TGTGCCAGCAGCCCCGGAGGGACAGATACTGAAGCTTTCTTT	CASSPGGTDTEAFF
15	TRBV7-9	TRBJ1-6	few	TRBD1	TGTGCCAGCAGCGATAGGACAGGGGGCAGATCACCCCTCCACTTT	CASSDRTGGRSPLHF
14	TRBV7-2	TRBJ1-1	NA	TRBD1	TGTGCCAGCAGCTCCCAGGGGGGCAAGACTGAAGCTTTCTTT	CASSSQGGKTEAFF
13	TRBV18	TRBJ2-7	NA	NA	TGTGCCAGCTCAGGGGACACCGCCTACGAGCAGTACTTC	CASSGDTAYEQYF
16	TRBV5-1	TRBJ1-6	NA	NA	TGCGCCAGCAGCTTGGGCGCTTCAGGGGCCAATTCACCCCTCCACTTT	CASSLGASGANSPLHF
14	TRBV19	TRBJ1-2	NA	NA	TGTGCCAGTAACCCCCGCGCGGACTACGGAGGCTACACCTTC	CASNPRADYGGYTF
14	TRBV7-8	TRBJ1-3	NA	NA	TGTGCCAGCAGCTTAGACAGGGCTGGAAACACCATATATTTT	CASSLDRAGNTIYF
15	TRBV6-6	TRBJ1-5	once	TRBD1	TGTGCCAGCAGTCGAGCCGGGACAGGGAATCAGCCCCAGCATTTT	CASSRAGTGNQPQHF
13	TRBV4-2	TRBJ1-4	once	NA	TGTGCCAGCAGCCGAGGGAGTAATGAAAAACTGTTTTTT	CASSRGSNEKLFF